This TCR beta chain was sequenced for a study of blood T cell repertoires in COVID-19. Study summary: Some COVID-19 samples were acute and others convalescent; all came from the United States, Italy and Spain. Sources were T cells, B-cell-depleted T cells, or PBMCs; the material itself was cDNA or gDNA.

This CDR3 is 12 amino acids long. In the source study's methods: Researchers report that nucleated cell counts were estimated from reference gene primer amplification. Profiled with immunoSEQ multiplex PCR; TCRdb holds only in-frame clones, not every one. V and J calls and clone size are copied from that table; D and trimming were computed from the DNA. Of hundreds of thousands of clones detected, approximately 85% appear once; the ten largest clones hold around 5.5%. The receptor was derived from a middle-aged man with active or convalescent COVID-19. This chain links TRBV12-2 with TRBJ1-1. TRBV12-2 is recorded as a pseudogene. Sequencing used peripheral blood. DNA of the CDR3: TGTGCAAGTCGCCCACGGTTCACTGAAGCTTTCTTT. It is translated as CASRPRFTEAFF.